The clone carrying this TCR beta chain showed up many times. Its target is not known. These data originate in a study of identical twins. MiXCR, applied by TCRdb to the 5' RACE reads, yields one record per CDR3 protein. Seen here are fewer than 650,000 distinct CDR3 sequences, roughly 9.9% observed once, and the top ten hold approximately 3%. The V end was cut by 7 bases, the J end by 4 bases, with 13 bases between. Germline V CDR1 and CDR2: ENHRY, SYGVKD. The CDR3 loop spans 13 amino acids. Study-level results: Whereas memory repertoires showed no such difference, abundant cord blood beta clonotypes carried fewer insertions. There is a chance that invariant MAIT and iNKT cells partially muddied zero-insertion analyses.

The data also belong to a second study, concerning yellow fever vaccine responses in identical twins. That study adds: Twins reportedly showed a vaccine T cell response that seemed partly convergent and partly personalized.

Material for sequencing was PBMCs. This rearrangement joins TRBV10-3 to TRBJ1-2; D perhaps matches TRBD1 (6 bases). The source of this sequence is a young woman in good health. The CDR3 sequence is CAINDGGLYGYTF. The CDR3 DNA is TGTGCCATCAATGATGGGGGCCTCTATGGCTACACCTTC.